This record looks at one T cell receptor (beta chain) sequence and its context. The antigen remains undetermined. 5'-RACE, quantitative and with molecular barcodes, yielded the TCR beta libraries. MiXCR, applied by TCRdb to the 5' RACE reads, yields one record per CDR3 protein. The sample contains about 750,000 distinct CDR3 sequences, 15% to 20% of which appear only once. This CDR3 has 13 residues. With 5 bases removed from V and 0 bases from J, the gap between germline ends came to 10 bases. CDR1 DFQATT and CDR2 SNEGSKA come from the germline V gene (reference sequence). The data are from a study of CD8 T cells in ankylosing spondylitis. General observations from the study: The disease-linked clones had a CD8+ phenotype and low blood frequencies. Seemingly characteristic of ankylosing spondylitis blood was a TCR beta motif consisting of about 8 highly homologous variants. Disease-associated clones were reportedly significantly overrepresented in matched ankylosing spondylitis synovial fluid. Previously reported in reactive arthritis synovial fluid and blood were some of the motif variants.

The specimen sequenced was blood, either unsorted or a sorted T cell fraction (not recorded which). The chain uses TRBV20-1 and TRBJ1-1, with D maybe TRBD1 (5 bases). The TCR originated in a male donor with ankylosing spondylitis. CDR3 sequence (DNA): TGCAGTGCTGCGGGACTGATGAACACTGAAGCTTTCTTT. It is translated as CSAAGLMNTEAFF.